The 32 T cell receptor beta chains in this list originate from one sample, sequenced in a study of OX40 agonist ivuxolimab in advanced cancers. The method was immunoSEQ multiplex PCR; TCRdb's version includes in-frame clones alone and lacks a portion of them. Among 25,000 to 35,000 clones, 85% were seen once, and the ten largest hold less than 50%. Sample: CD4+ or CD8+ T cells sorted from blood, taken in a trial of the OX40 agonist ivuxolimab. All receptors come from an adult with an advanced solid tumor such as melanoma, head and neck, liver or kidney cancer.

The chain has TRBV12-5 and TRBJ1-2; 9 bases align to TRBD1. CDR1 LGHNT and CDR2 FRNRAP come from the germline V gene. The trim removed 1 base at V and 7 bases at J, leaving 4 bases unmatched. The CDR3 runs 14 residues. The CDR3, as DNA: TGTGCTAGTGGTTTGGCACAGGGGGCGTTTGGCTACACCTTC. Protein product: CASGLAQGAFGYTF. The whole variable domain, filled in from reference TRBV12-5 and TRBJ1-2, reads DARVTQTPRHKVTEMGQEVTMRCQPILGHNTVFWYRQTMMQGLELLAYFRNRAPLDDSGMPKDRFSAEMPDATLATLKIQPSEPRDSAVYFCASGLAQGAFGYTFGSGTRLTVV.

V usage is TRBV7-9 and J usage is TRBJ2-7, with 13 bases aligning to TRBD2. Trimming removed 5 bases from V and 0 bases from J; junction bases left unmatched: 4. The CDR3 length is 16 residues. Germline-derived CDR1 and CDR2 are SEHNR and FQNEAQ (reference sequence). This CDR3 is CASSPGTSGISYEQYF. Here the CDR3 DNA reads TGTGCCAGCAGCCCCGGGACTAGCGGGATCTCCTACGAGCAGTACTTC.

This chain joins TRBV7-6 and TRBJ2-3; D is ambiguous. The CDR3 runs 13 residues. The germline V and J ends were trimmed by 5 bases and 1 base, with 7 bases remaining between them. Germline V gene sequence: CDR1 SGHVS, CDR2 FNYEAQ. CDR3 in amino acids: CASSPKGTDTQYF. The DNA of the CDR3 is TGTGCCAGCAGCCCGAAGGGCACAGATACGCAGTATTTT.

This clone was observed a single time. This CDR3 reads CAGTDEKLFF. CDR3 nucleotide sequence: TGTGCCGGGACAGACGAAAAACTGTTTTTT. The gene calls are TRBV30 and TRBJ1-4; TRBD1 matches at 7 bases. V gave up 8 bases and J gave up 8 bases; unmatched junction bases: 2. Germline values: CDR1 GTSNPN, CDR2 SVGIG (reference sequence). This CDR3 is 10 amino acids long. Filled out from reference TRBV30 and TRBJ1-4, the complete variable domain reads SQTIHQWPATLVQPVGSPLSLECTVEGTSNPNLYWYRQAAGRGLQLLFYSVGIGQISSEVPQNLSASRPQDRQFILSSKKLLLSDSGFYLCAGTDEKLFFGSGTQLSVL.

The chain couples TRBV6-1 to TRBJ1-4; 7 positions agree with TRBD1. V shed 7 bases, J shed 3 bases, and the junction held 5 bases outside the gene matches. The CDR3 length is 14 residues. Germline V gives CDR1 MNHNS, CDR2 SASEGT. CDR3 sequence: CASTPGTANEKLFF. CDR3 nucleotide sequence: TGTGCCAGCACTCCCGGGACAGCTAATGAAAAACTGTTTTTT.

The chain carries TRBV6-6 and TRBJ2-2; D call uncertain. Trimming cost V 0 bases and J 14 bases, with 7 bases left between them. Germline CDR1 and CDR2: MNHNY and SVGAGI (reference sequence). The CDR3 length is 11 residues. The CDR3 bases are TGTGCCAGCAGTTACTCGAATCTCCTGTTTTTT. This encodes CASSYSNLLFF.

This clone appeared a single time. The J gene is TRBJ1-6, the V gene TRBV6-6, with D unresolved. The ends were cut back, 6 bases at V and 5 bases at J, with 8 bases in the middle. Germline V gene sequence: CDR1 MNHNY, CDR2 SVGAGI (reference sequence). This CDR3 is built from 13 residues. This CDR3 reads CASSDTNNSPLHF. For the CDR3, the DNA is TGTGCCAGCAGCGACACTAATAATTCACCCCTCCACTTT.

This clone was seen a few times. V is TRBV4-3 and J is TRBJ2-2; D is ambiguous. The CDR3 sequence is 13 residues long. Deletions cut 8 bases from V and 1 base from J, with 8 bases between. Germline lookup yields CDR1 LGHNA and CDR2 YSLEER. The CDR3 sequence: CASQDGNTGELFF. Written as DNA, the CDR3 is TGCGCCAGCCAAGACGGGAACACCGGGGAGCTGTTTTTT.

This CDR3 reads CASSRYPKHEQYF. The CDR3 DNA follows: TGTGCCAGCAGCCGCTACCCCAAACACGAGCAGTACTTC. V is TRBV7-6 and J is TRBJ2-7; D not certain. Looked up from germline, CDR1 is SGHVS and CDR2 is FNYEAQ. Trimming shortened V by 5 bases and J by 5 bases, and 13 bases separated the two germline ends. The CDR3 sequence is 13 residues long.

The rearrangement uses TRBV7-8 and TRBJ1-4; D is unclear. This CDR3 has 13 residues. Trimming took off 1 base at V and 8 bases at J, with 8 bases between the two ends. CDR1 SGHVS and CDR2 FQNEAQ come from the germline V gene. In DNA form, the CDR3 reads TGTGCCAGCAGCTTAGGAGTAGGGGAAAAACTGTTTTTT. This translates into CASSLGVGEKLFF.

The V gene is TRBV28, the J gene TRBJ1-1; D not certain. With 6 bases removed from V and 4 bases from J, the gap between germline ends came to 18 bases. The germline CDR1 and CDR2 sequences are MDHEN and SYDVKM. This CDR3 region has 15 residues. As DNA, the CDR3 is TGTGCCAGCAGCCAAGGGATACTCCGTGGCACTGAAGCTTTCTTT. It specifies CASSQGILRGTEAFF.

The gene calls are TRBV5-1 and TRBJ2-1; TRBD2 agrees at 11 bases. CDR3 length equals 13 residues. J gave up 5 bases and V 7 bases, and 2 bases lay outside the gene matches. Looked up from germline, CDR1 is SGHRS and CDR2 is YFSETQ. CDR3 in DNA: TGCGCCAGCCGACTAGCGGGGAACAATGAGCAGTTCTTC. It specifies CASRLAGNNEQFF.

This clone was observed a handful of times. An end of the junction does not agree with germline; a read error may underlie this. This chain connects TRBV7-7 to TRBJ1-3; TRBD1 matches 11 bases. The CDR3 runs 15 residues. CDR1 and CDR2 from the germline V gene are SSHAT and FNYEAQ (reference sequence). The CDR3 reads CASSTGQGVGNTIYF. In DNA form, the CDR3 reads TGTGCTAGCAGCACGGGACAGGGGGTAGGAAACACCATATATTTT.

The chain has TRBV5-6 and TRBJ1-2; TRBD1 might be the D (5 bases). The CDR3 runs to 14 residues. Looked up from germline, CDR1 is SGHDT and CDR2 is YYEEEE. Trimming took off 0 bases at V and 1 base at J, with 7 bases between the two ends. As DNA, the CDR3 is TGTGCCAGCAGCTTGGTGGGGGTTAACTATGGCTACACCTTC. This sequence encodes CASSLVGVNYGYTF. Using reference TRBV5-6 and TRBJ1-2 for the parts outside the CDR3, the full variable domain is DAGVTQSPTHLIKTRGQQVTLRCSPKSGHDTVSWYQQALGQGPQFIFQYYEEEERQRGNFPDRFSGHQFPNYSSELNVNALLLGDSALYLCASSLVGVNYGYTFGSGTRLTVV.

This chain links TRBV11-1 with TRBJ2-7; D is possibly TRBD1 (5 bases). The CDR3 spans 15 residues. Trimming took 5 bases from V and 3 from J, leaving 17 bases between them. Germline values: CDR1 SGHAT, CDR2 FQDESV (reference sequence). The CDR3 loop is CASSVGDRGNYEQYF. The CDR3 nucleotides read TGTGCCAGCAGCGTCGGAGATAGGGGAAACTACGAGCAGTACTTC.

This sequence joins TRBV7-8 and TRBJ1-5, with a possible D match to TRBD1 (6 bases). The CDR3 covers 14 residues. V was shortened by 8 bases and J by 7 bases, with 18 bases between the two germline ends. Germline CDR1 SGHVS, CDR2 FQNEAQ. This chain's CDR3 is CASSGGLAPQPQHF. In DNA, the CDR3 is TGTGCCAGCTCTGGGGGGCTGGCCCCCCAGCCCCAGCATTTT.

V and J are TRBV27 and TRBJ2-5; D gene uncertain. The germline V gene encodes CDR1 MNHEY and CDR2 SMNVEV (reference sequence). The V end lost 2 bases, the J end lost 3 bases, and 7 bases lay between the germline ends. The length of the CDR3 is 13 residues. In nucleotides, the CDR3 is TGTGCCAGCAGTTTAATGGTGGAAGAGACCCAGTACTTC. The encoded protein is CASSLMVEETQYF.

The CDR3 DNA reads TGTGCCAGCAGCATTCAAGCCGGGAGCACAGATACGCAGTATTTT. Residues: CASSIQAGSTDTQYF. V gene TRBV9 combines with J gene TRBJ2-3; D remains unclear. The CDR3 is made up of 15 amino acids. Germline CDR1 SGDLS, CDR2 YYNGEE. V was trimmed by 4 bases and J by 0 bases, leaving 12 bases between them.

Only one count was recorded for this clone. The chain is built from TRBV6-5 and TRBJ2-7; 9 bases agree with TRBD1. With 2 bases clipped from V and 3 bases from J, the junction kept 5 bases outside the gene matches. Germline values: CDR1 MNHEY, CDR2 SVGAGI. The CDR3 extends over 15 amino acids. The CDR3 spells CASSYGTGSNYEQYF. DNA for the CDR3: TGTGCCAGCAGTTACGGGACAGGGAGTAACTACGAGCAGTACTTC.

CDR3 protein: CASSYTDRGTGNTIYF. DNA for the CDR3: TGCGCCAGCAGCTACACGGACAGGGGGACTGGAAACACCATATATTTT. This rearrangement joins TRBV4-1 to TRBJ1-3; 10 bases fit TRBD1. The CDR3 covers 16 residues. With 5 bases clipped from V and 2 bases from J, the junction kept 6 bases outside the gene matches. Germline V gene sequence: CDR1 MGHRA, CDR2 YSYEKL.

The V and J genes are TRBV28 and TRBJ1-5; tentative D call: TRBD1 (5 bases). Trimming removed 3 bases from V and 4 bases from J, with 16 bases in between. CDR3 size: 16 residues. Per germline, CDR1 MDHEN and CDR2 SYDVKM. Written as DNA, the CDR3 is TGTGCCAGCAGTTTCAGGGCCGTAGCCTTGAATCAGCCCCAGCATTTT. Its protein product is CASSFRAVALNQPQHF.

V usage is TRBV27 and J usage is TRBJ2-2; 14 nucleotides match TRBD2. The junction had 10 bases not matched to a gene; V was cut back by 4 bases and J by 6 bases. The CDR3 has 18 residues. Germline V gene data show CDR1 as MNHEY and CDR2 as SMNVEV (reference sequence). The CDR3 DNA is TGTGCCAGCAGTTCCCCCTGGACTAGCGGGGGGACCGCCGGGGAGCTGTTTTTT. Protein: CASSSPWTSGGTAGELFF.

The rearrangement links TRBV9 to TRBJ1-1; D gene unclear. Trimming took 0 bases from V and 0 from J, leaving 6 bases between them. This CDR3 is built from 14 residues. Germline lookup yields CDR1 SGDLS and CDR2 YYNGEE. Here the CDR3 DNA reads TGTGCCAGCAGCGTAGAGCCTATGAACACTGAAGCTTTCTTT. This sequence encodes CASSVEPMNTEAFF.

The V gene is TRBV4-3, the J gene TRBJ1-5; D not certain. The V end lost 0 bases, the J end lost 0 bases, and 6 bases lay between the germline ends. Per germline, CDR1 LGHNA and CDR2 YSLEER. The CDR3 totals 15 residues. The CDR3 reads CASSQDLPSNQPQHF. The CDR3 DNA is TGCGCCAGCAGCCAAGATTTACCTAGCAATCAGCCCCAGCATTTT.

Points on this clone: One junction end disagrees with the germline gene, perhaps due to a read error. CDR3 coding DNA: TGTGCCAATAGTGACTCCCCAACGGGTCAGCCCCAGCATTTT. It encodes CANSDSPTGQPQHF. The genes are TRBV19 and TRBJ1-5; D unclear. The CDR3 totals 14 residues. CDR1 is LNHDA, CDR2 SQIVND, per germline (reference sequence).

Note on this clone: The same CDR3 arises from other DNA sequences in this sample as well. V usage is TRBV19 and J usage is TRBJ1-5, with D uncertain. Trimming stripped 9 bases from V and 4 bases from J, with 10 bases between. The CDR3 sequence is 12 residues long. CDR1 and CDR2 from the germline V gene are LNHDA and SQIVND (reference sequence). The CDR3 DNA reads TGTGCCAGCAGTCTGCTAAATCAGCCCCAGCATTTT. This codes for CASSLLNQPQHF.

This chain uses TRBV5-5 with TRBJ1-1; the D is unclear. V lost 0 bases and J lost 0, with 9 bases in between. The CDR3 consists of 15 residues. The germline CDR1 and CDR2 sequences are SGHKS and YYEKEE (reference sequence). DNA of the CDR3: TGTGCCAGCAGCTTGGCCCTTCAACTGAACACTGAAGCTTTCTTT. Encoded protein: CASSLALQLNTEAFF.

V usage is TRBV10-3 and J usage is TRBJ2-3; no clear D gene. Trimming left V 5 bases short and J 0 bases short, with 6 bases between. Germline V gives CDR1 ENHRY, CDR2 SYGVKD. CDR3 length: 13 residues. As DNA, the CDR3 is TGTGCCATCAGTAGTCCTAGCACAGATACGCAGTATTTT. Protein product: CAISSPSTDTQYF.

The rearrangement links TRBV19 to TRBJ1-5; tentative D call: TRBD1 (5 bases). Germline-derived CDR1 and CDR2 are LNHDA and SQIVND (reference sequence). Trimming removed 8 bases from V and 3 bases from J, with 17 bases in between. The CDR3 spans 15 residues. The DNA for the CDR3 is TGTGCCAGTCAGAGACGGGGGGGGGTCAATCAGCCCCAGCATTTT. Translating it yields CASQRRGGVNQPQHF.

The count of this clone is one. The V gene is TRBV9, the J gene TRBJ1-6, with D possibly being TRBD1 (5 bases). The germline gives CDR1 SGDLS, CDR2 YYNGEE. V dropped 3 bases and J dropped 7 bases, with 5 bases sitting between them. CDR3 length: 12 amino acids. The CDR3 here is CASSAGNSPLHF. The CDR3, as DNA: TGTGCCAGCAGCGCAGGGAATTCACCCCTCCACTTT.

In this sample, this clone turned up a few times. The chain has TRBV27 and TRBJ2-1, with D possibly TRBD2 on 6 matching bases. From germline, CDR1 is MNHEY and CDR2 SMNVEV (reference sequence). V was clipped by 4 bases and J by 0 bases, with 22 bases between them. This CDR3 contains 19 residues. The CDR3, as DNA: TGTGCCAGCAGTTGGGACTCTGGGGGAAGCCTGAGCTCCTACAATGAGCAGTTCTTC. Its protein product is CASSWDSGGSLSSYNEQFF.

This sequence joins TRBV28 and TRBJ2-5, with 7 bases that match TRBD1. There are 15 residues in the CDR3. The V and J ends lost 4 bases and 4 bases, in that order; junction bases with no gene match: 9. Germline V gene sequence: CDR1 MDHEN, CDR2 SYDVKM. DNA for the CDR3: TGTGCCAGCAGTTCTCGAGGTCAGGGGGTAGAGACCCAGTACTTC. This sequence encodes CASSSRGQGVETQYF.